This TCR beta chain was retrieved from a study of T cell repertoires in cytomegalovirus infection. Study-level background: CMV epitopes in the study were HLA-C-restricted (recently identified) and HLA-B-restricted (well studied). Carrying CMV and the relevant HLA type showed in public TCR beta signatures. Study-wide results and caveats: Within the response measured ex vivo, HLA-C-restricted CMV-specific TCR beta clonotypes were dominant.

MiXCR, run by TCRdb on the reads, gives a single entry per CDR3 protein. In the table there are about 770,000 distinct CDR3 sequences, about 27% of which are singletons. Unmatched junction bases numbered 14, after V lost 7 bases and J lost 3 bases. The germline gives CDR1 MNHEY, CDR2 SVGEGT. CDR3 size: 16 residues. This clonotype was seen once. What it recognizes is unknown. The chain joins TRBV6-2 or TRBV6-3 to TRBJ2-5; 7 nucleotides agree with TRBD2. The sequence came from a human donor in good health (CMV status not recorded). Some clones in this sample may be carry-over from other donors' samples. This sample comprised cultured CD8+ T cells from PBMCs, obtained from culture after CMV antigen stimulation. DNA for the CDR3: TGTGCCAGCACCCGGGCCGGGACTACCTTCAAAGAGACCCAGTACTTC. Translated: CASTRAGTTFKETQYF.